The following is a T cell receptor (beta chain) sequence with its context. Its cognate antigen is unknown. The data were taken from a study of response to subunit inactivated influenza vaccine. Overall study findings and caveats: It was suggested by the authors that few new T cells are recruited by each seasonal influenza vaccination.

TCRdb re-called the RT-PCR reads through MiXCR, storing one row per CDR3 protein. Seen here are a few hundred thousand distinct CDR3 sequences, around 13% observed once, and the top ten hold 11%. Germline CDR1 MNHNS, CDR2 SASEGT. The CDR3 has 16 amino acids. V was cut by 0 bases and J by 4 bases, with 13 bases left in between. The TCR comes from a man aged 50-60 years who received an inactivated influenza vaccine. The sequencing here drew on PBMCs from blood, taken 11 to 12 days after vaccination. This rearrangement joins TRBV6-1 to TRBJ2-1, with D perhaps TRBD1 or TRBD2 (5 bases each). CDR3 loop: CASSEAGTRGYNEQFF. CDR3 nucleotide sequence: TGTGCCAGCAGTGAAGCTGGGACCCGGGGTTACAATGAGCAGTTCTTC.